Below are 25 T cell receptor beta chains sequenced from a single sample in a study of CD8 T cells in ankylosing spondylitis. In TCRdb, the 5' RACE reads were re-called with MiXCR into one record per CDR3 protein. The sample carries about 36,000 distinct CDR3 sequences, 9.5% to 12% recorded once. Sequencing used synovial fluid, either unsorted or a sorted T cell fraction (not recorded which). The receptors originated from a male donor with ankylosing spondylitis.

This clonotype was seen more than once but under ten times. The CDR3 region is CASSLVPGLTYGYTF. The CDR3 DNA reads as TGTGCCAGCAGTTTAGTACCAGGGCTGACCTATGGCTACACCTTC. This chain connects TRBV27 to TRBJ1-2; possible D gene TRBD1, 5 bases. The V gene's germline CDR1 is MNHEY and CDR2 SMNVEV (reference sequence). V lost 2 bases and J 4 bases, leaving 14 bases between the germline ends. This CDR3 comprises 15 residues.

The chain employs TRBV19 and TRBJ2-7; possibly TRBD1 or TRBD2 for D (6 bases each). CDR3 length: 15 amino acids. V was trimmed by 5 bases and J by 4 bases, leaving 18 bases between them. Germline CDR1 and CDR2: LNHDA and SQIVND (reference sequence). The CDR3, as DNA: TGTGCCAGTAGTCAACCTGGGGGGCTAGGATACGAGCAGTACTTC. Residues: CASSQPGGLGYEQYF.

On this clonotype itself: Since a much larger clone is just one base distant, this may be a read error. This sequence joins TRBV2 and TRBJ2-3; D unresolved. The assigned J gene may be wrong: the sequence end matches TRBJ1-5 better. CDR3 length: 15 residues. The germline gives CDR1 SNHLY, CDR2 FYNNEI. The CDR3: CASSEYMRATDTQHF. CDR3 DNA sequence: TGTGCCAGCAGTGAATACATGAGAGCTACAGATACGCAGCATTTT.

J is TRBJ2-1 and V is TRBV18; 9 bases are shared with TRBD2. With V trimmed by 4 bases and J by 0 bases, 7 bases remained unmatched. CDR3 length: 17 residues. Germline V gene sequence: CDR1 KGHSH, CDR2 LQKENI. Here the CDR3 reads CASSLQLAGTSYNEQFF. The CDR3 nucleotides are TGTGCCAGCTCACTTCAGCTAGCGGGAACCTCCTACAATGAGCAGTTCTTC. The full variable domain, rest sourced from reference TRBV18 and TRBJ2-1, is NAGVMQNPRHLVRRRGQEARLRCSPMKGHSHVYWYRQLPEEGLKFMVYLQKENIIDESGMPKERFSAEFPKEGPSILRIQQVVRGDSAAYFCASSLQLAGTSYNEQFFGPGTRLTVL.

The DNA for the CDR3 is TGTGCCAGCAGCTTAATCCCCCGGGACGAGCAGTACTTC. This sequence encodes CASSLIPRDEQYF. The chain uses TRBV7-3 and TRBJ2-7; unclear D gene. Trimming removed 1 base at V and 5 bases at J, with 9 bases between. This CDR3 has 13 residues. Germline CDR1 reads SGHTA; CDR2 reads FQGTGA.

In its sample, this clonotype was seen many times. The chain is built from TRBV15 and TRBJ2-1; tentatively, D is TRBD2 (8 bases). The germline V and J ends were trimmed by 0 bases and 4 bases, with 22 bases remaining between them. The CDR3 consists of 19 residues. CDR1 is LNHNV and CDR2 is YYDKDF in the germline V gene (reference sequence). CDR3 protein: CATSRDPSGGPGGYNEQFF. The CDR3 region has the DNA TGTGCCACCAGCAGAGATCCGTCGGGAGGGCCAGGGGGATACAATGAGCAGTTCTTC.

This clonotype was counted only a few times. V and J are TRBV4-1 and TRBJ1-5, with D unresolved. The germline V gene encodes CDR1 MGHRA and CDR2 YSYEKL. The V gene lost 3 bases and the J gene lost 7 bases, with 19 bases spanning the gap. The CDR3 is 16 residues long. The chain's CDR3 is CASSHLGGILGQPQHF. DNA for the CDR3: TGCGCCAGCAGCCACTTAGGCGGGATTTTGGGGCAGCCCCAGCATTTT.

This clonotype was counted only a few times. The CDR3 reads CASSWGIRTRGEKLFF. In DNA form, the CDR3 reads TGTGCCAGCAGTTGGGGGATCCGTACTCGAGGTGAAAAACTGTTTTTT. The chain links TRBV28 to TRBJ1-4, with D possibly being TRBD1 (5 bases). CDR1 and CDR2 from the germline V gene are MDHEN and SYDVKM. The V and J ends lost 4 bases and 7 bases respectively, with 19 bases between them. The CDR3 loop spans 16 amino acids. The whole variable domain, remainder taken from reference TRBV28 and TRBJ1-4, is DVKVTQSSRYLVKRTGEKVFLECVQDMDHENMFWYRQDPGLGLRLIYFSYDVKMKEKGDIPEGYSVSREKKERFSLILESASTNQTSMYLCASSWGIRTRGEKLFFGSGTQLSVL.

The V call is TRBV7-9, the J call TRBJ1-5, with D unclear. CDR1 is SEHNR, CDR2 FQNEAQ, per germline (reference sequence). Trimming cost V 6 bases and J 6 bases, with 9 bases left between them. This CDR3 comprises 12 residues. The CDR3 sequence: CASRLGSQPQHF. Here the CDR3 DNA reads TGTGCCAGCAGACTAGGAAGTCAGCCCCAGCATTTT.

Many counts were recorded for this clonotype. The CDR3 is CASSTGSAQYF. DNA for the CDR3: TGTGCCAGCAGCACAGGGTCGGCGCAGTACTTC. The V and J genes are TRBV2 and TRBJ2-7, with D perhaps TRBD1 (6 bases). The CDR3 has 11 amino acids. The germline gives CDR1 SNHLY, CDR2 FYNNEI. Deletions cut 6 bases from V and 9 bases from J, with 12 bases between.

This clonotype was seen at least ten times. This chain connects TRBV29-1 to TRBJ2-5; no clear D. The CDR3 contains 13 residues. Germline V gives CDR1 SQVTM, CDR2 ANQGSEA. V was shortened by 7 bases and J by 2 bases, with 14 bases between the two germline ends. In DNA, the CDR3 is TGCAGCGACAACCCTGCTGGACAAGAGACCCAGTACTTC. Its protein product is CSDNPAGQETQYF.

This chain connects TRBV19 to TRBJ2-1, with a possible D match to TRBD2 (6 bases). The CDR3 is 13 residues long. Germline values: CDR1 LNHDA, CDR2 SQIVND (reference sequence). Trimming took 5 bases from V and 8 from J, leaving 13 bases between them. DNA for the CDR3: TGTGCCAGTAGTCAGACTAGAAGGGATGAGCAGTTCTTC. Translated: CASSQTRRDEQFF.

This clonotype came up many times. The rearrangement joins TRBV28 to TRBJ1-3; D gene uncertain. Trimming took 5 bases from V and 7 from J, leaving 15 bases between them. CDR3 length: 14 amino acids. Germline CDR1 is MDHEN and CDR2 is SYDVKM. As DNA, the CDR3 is TGTGCCAGCAGTAGAACGTGGTCGCGGAACACCATATATTTT. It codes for CASSRTWSRNTIYF.

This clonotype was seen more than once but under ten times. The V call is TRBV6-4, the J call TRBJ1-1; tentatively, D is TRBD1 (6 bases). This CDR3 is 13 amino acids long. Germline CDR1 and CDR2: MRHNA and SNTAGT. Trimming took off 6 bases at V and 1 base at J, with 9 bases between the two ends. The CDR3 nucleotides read TGTGCCAGCAGCGAGGGGGAGAACACTGAAGCTTTCTTT. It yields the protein CASSEGENTEAFF.

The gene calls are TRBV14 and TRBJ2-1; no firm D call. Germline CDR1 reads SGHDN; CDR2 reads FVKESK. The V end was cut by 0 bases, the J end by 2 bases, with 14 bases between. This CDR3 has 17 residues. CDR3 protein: CASSQDLLGSPYNEQFF. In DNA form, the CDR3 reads TGTGCCAGCAGCCAAGATTTGTTGGGGTCCCCCTACAATGAGCAGTTCTTC.

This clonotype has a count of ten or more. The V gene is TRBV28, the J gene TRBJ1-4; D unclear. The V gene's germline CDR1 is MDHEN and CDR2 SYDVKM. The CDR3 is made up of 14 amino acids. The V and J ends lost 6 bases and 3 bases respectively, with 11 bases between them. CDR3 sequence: CASSPLPPNEKLFF. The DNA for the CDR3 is TGTGCCAGCAGCCCCCTCCCTCCTAATGAAAAACTGTTTTTT.

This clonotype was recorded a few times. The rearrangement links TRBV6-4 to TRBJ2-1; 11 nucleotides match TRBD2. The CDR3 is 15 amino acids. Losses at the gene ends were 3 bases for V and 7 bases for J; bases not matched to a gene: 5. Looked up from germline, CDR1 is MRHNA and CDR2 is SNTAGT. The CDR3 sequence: CASSEIAGGQNEQFF. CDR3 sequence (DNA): TGTGCCAGCAGTGAGATAGCGGGAGGGCAGAATGAGCAGTTCTTC.

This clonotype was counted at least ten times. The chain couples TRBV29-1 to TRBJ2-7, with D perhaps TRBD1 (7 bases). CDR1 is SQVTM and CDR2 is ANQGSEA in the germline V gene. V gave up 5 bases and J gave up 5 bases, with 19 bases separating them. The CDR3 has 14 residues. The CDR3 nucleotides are TGCAGCGTTACCCCTTCAGGGGGGTGGGACGAGCAGTACTTC. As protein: CSVTPSGGWDEQYF.

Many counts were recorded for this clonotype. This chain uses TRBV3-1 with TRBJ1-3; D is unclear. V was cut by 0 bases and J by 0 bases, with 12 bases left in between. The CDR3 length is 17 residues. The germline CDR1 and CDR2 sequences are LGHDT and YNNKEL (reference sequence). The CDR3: CASSQDRASPSGNTIYF. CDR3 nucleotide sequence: TGTGCCAGCAGCCAAGATCGGGCCTCTCCCTCTGGAAACACCATATATTTT.

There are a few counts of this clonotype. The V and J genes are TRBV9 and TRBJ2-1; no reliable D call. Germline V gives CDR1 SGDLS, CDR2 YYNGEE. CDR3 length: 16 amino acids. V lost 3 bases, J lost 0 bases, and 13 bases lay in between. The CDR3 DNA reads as TGTGCCAGCAGCGCCGCTCGGGCTAGCTCCTACAATGAGCAGTTCTTC. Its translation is CASSAARASSYNEQFF.

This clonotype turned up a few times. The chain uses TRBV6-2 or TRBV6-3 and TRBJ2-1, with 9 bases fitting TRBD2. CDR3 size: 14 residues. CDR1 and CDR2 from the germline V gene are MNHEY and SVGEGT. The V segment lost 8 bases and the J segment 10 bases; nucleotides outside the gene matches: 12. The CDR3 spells CASSSGNAGGEQFF. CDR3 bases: TGTGCCAGCTCTAGCGGGAACGCCGGGGGGGAGCAGTTCTTC.

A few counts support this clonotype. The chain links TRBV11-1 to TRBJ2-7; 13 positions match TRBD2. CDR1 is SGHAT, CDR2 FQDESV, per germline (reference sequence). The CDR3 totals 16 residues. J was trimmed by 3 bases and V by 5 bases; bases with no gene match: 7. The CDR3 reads CASSTPGTSGNYEQYF. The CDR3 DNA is TGTGCCAGCAGCACCCCCGGGACTAGCGGGAACTACGAGCAGTACTTC.

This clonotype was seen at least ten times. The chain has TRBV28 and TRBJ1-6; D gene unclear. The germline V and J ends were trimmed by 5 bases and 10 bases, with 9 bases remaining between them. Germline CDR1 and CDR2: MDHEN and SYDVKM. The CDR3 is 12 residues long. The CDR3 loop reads CASSDDSSPLHF. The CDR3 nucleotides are TGTGCCAGCAGTGATGATTCCTCACCCCTCCACTTT.

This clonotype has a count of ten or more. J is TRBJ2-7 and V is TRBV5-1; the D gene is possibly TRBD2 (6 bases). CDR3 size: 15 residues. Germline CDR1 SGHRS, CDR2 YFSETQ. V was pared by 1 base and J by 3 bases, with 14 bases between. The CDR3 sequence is CASSLSSGGNYEQYF. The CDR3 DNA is TGCGCCAGCAGCTTGAGTTCTGGGGGGAACTACGAGCAGTACTTC.

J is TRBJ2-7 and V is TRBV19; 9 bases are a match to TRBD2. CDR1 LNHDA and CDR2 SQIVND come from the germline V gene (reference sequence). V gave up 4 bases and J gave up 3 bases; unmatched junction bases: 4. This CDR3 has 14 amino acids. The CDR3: CASSREREDYEQYF. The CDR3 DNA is TGTGCCAGTAGTAGAGAGCGGGAGGACTACGAGCAGTACTTC.